Included here is one T cell receptor (beta chain) sequence, with context. Its binding antigen is unknown. Per-base quality was not reported, and no clone a single base away is much larger than it. In Seattle, one collaborating source enrolled patients while the infection was active and tracked those patients longitudinally over the course of disease. The collaborating institutions used their own protocols to collect whole blood in K2EDTA tubes. For TCRbeta analysis, collaborators shipped samples in one of three forms: frozen whole blood, isolated PBMCs, or DNA extracted from either of those sample types. The immunoSEQ Assay, a bias-controlled multiplex PCR, was used to amplify TCRbeta CDR3 regions from genomic DNA. The original methods were these. Nucleated cell counts per sample were estimated from amplification of reference gene primers within the assay. To quantify the absolute abundance of each unique TCRbeta CDR3 rearrangement, sequence reads were collapsed and filtered. For each sample, productive Simpson clonality was calculated as the square root of Simpson's diversity index over productive rearrangements. The immuneACCESS repertoire file appears here via TCRdb, limited to in-frame rearrangements. These files lack a portion of the clones; in checked studies, under half of the deficit traces to unresolved V genes, and the cause of the others is not known. V and J calls and clone size follow that table, whereas D and trimming were derived from the DNA. The sample data list under 250,000 clones, and around 88% of these were observed just once. The ten largest make up around 6.6% of the sample.

V is shortened by 4 bases, J by 3 bases, and the region joining them spans 22 bases. Taken from cysteine to phenylalanine, the CDR3 has 17 residues. The DNA shown is the 51-base CDR3, in frame from base 1. The germline V gene (reference sequence) yields SGHNT for CDR1 and YYREEE for CDR2. The sample belongs to a study of blood T cell repertoires in COVID-19 (dated by TCRdb to the early 2020s). In terms of the full investigation: Samples from collaborators originated in the United States, Italy and Spain and spanned both the acute and convalescent phases of COVID-19. The material from the prospective study consisted of cDNA or gDNA derived from T cells, B-cell-depleted T cells, or PBMCs. Deeply sampled blood TCRbeta repertoires from subjects exposed to, actively infected with, or recovered from COVID-19 were included in the dataset. The repertoires were released in a freely available public database meant as a resource for research on the immune response to SARS-CoV-2. The samples were drawn from two sources: the first 160 participants of the ongoing ImmuneRACE study, and 950 to 1,500 subjects contributed by 6 global collaborators. The sample metadata nearly always contained a de-identified subject ID, COVID-19 status, age in years and sex. Where available, HLA class I and class II types were taken from metadata supplied by the sample provider and were not determined by assay-based typing. What the authors observed across the whole study: How much clinical and demographic metadata was included differed by source and by participant, and the metadata was provided uncurated.

Here the chain combines TRBV5-4 and TRBJ1-1; the D gene lacks a confident call. This receptor was obtained from a woman aged 30 to 39 with COVID-19, enrolled during active disease. The sequencing sample was made of peripheral blood. The nucleotide sequence is given as TGTGCCAGCAGCCGCCATTTAGAATGGGCGCCTGACACTGAAGCTTTCTTT. Its coded protein is CASSRHLEWAPDTEAFF.